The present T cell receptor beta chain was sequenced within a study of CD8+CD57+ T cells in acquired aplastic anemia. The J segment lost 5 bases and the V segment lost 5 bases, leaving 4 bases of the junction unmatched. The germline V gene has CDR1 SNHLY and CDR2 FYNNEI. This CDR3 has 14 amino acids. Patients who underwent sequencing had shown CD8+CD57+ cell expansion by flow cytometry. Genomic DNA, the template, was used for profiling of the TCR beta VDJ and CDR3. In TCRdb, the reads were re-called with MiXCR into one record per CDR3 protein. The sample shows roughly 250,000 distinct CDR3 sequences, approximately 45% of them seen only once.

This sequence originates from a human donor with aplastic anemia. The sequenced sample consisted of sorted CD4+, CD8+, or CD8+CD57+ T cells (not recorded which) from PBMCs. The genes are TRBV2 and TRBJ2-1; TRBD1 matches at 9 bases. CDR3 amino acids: CASSYRDRDNEQFF. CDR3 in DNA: TGTGCCAGCAGTTACCGGGACAGGGACAATGAGCAGTTCTTC. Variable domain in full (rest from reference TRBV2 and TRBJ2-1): EPEVTQTPSHQVTQMGQEVILRCVPISNHLYFYWYRQILGQKVEFLVSFYNNEISEKSEIFDDQFSVERPDGSNFTLKIRSTKLEDSAMYFCASSYRDRDNEQFFGPGTRLTVL.